This TCR beta chain was found in a study of PD-L1 blockade in urothelial cancer. Time point indicated: pretreatment peripheral blood. J was trimmed by 0 bases and V by 4 bases; bases with no gene match: 13. The length of the CDR3 is 17 residues. CDR1 and CDR2 from the germline V gene are SGDLS and YYNGEE. Generated by immunoSEQ multiplex PCR, the TCRdb table keeps only in-frame clones and is missing some. Of about 130,000 clones in the sample, 70% to 85% were seen once. This material consisted of PBMCs, taken around atezolizumab (anti-PD-L1) treatment. The receptor comes from a man in his fifties or sixties with urothelial cancer. V and J are TRBV9 and TRBJ2-7, with 7 bases lining up with TRBD1. The chain's CDR3 is CASSPTARDSGSYEQYF. Written as DNA, the CDR3 is TGTGCCAGCAGCCCCACAGCCCGGGACAGTGGCTCCTACGAGCAGTACTTC.